A selection of T cell receptor beta chains follows, all from one sample in a study of T-cell memory formation after mild COVID-19. One entry per CDR3 protein, called by TCRdb with MiXCR from the 5' RACE reads. The sample includes 360,000 or so distinct CDR3 sequences, 28% seen only once; the top ten take approximately 13%. Sequencing was carried out using PBMCs or a T cell subset sorted from them (not recorded which). The receptors derive from an adult woman who had mild COVID-19 (a few samples of this study predate the infection). Cell type and time point are not known. Both conserved end residues are part of each CDR3. D genes are given only for firm matches. Size values are once, few and many counts, or a class for expanded clones, and some rows have none.

>NA|TRBV5-5|many|TRBJ2-7
CASSMYPNEQYF
TGTGCCAGCAGTATGTACCCCAACGAGCAGTACTTC
>NA|TRBV5-1|NA|TRBJ1-4
CASSLGDREKLFF
TGCGCCAGCAGCTTGGGGGATCGCGAAAAACTGTTTTTT
>NA|TRBV25-1|few|TRBJ2-7
CASSESSLYEQYF
TGTGCCAGCAGTGAATCAAGCCTCTACGAGCAGTACTTC
>NA|TRBV20-1|NA|TRBJ1-2
CSARDSRGHLGYGYTF
TGCAGTGCTAGAGACTCACGAGGACACCTGGGGTATGGCTACACCTTC
>NA|TRBV6-2/TRBV6-3|NA|TRBJ2-7
CASLAGWEYEQYF
TGTGCCAGCCTCGCGGGGTGGGAGTACGAGCAGTACTTC
>NA|TRBV18|NA|TRBJ1-1
CASSPTQTGITEAFF
TGTGCCAGCTCACCGACCCAAACAGGGATCACTGAAGCTTTCTTT
>NA|TRBV12-3/TRBV12-4|NA|TRBJ1-4
CASSDPGSKNEKLFF
TGTGCCAGCAGCGACCCCGGGTCCAAAAATGAAAAACTGTTTTTT
>NA|TRBV20-1|NA|TRBJ1-5
CSAREGQQPQHF
TGCAGTGCTAGAGAGGGGCAACAGCCCCAGCATTTT
>NA|TRBV7-9|NA|TRBJ1-2
CASSTPGRYGYTF
TGTGCCAGCAGCACACCAGGGCGCTATGGCTACACCTTC
>NA|TRBV9|few|TRBJ2-1
CASSVSNEQFF
TGTGCCAGCAGCGTAAGCAATGAGCAGTTCTTC
>TRBD2|TRBV9|NA|TRBJ2-5
CASSVVREGPLETQYF
TGTGCCAGCAGCGTAGTACGGGAGGGCCCTCTGGAGACCCAGTACTTC
>TRBD2|TRBV12-3/TRBV12-4|few|TRBJ2-2
CASSPGTSGGGTGELFF
TGTGCCAGCAGTCCCGGGACTAGCGGAGGGGGCACCGGGGAGCTGTTTTTT
>NA|TRBV29-1|NA|TRBJ1-2
CSVEESWFWGYTF
TGCAGCGTTGAAGAGTCCTGGTTTTGGGGCTACACCTTC
>TRBD1|TRBV20-1|NA|TRBJ2-7
CSARTDRLYEQYF
TGCAGTGCTAGAACGGACAGGCTCTACGAGCAGTACTTC
>NA|TRBV30|NA|TRBJ1-1
CAWSRNPNTEAFF
TGTGCCTGGAGTAGGAATCCGAACACTGAAGCTTTCTTT
>NA|TRBV5-1|few|TRBJ2-7
CASSVDRQASYEQYF
TGCGCCAGCAGCGTCGACAGGCAAGCGTCCTACGAGCAGTACTTC
>NA|TRBV12-3/TRBV12-4|few|TRBJ2-3
CASSRRGAWDTQYF
TGTGCCAGCAGTCGCCGGGGTGCATGGGATACGCAGTATTTT
>TRBD2|TRBV6-6|many|TRBJ2-1
CASMRLDRGGGEQFF
TGTGCCAGCATGAGACTAGACCGCGGGGGGGGTGAGCAGTTCTTC
>NA|TRBV12-3/TRBV12-4|NA|TRBJ2-3
CASSGREYTDTQYF
TGTGCCAGCAGTGGCAGGGAATACACAGATACGCAGTATTTT
>TRBD1|TRBV24-1|NA|TRBJ2-4
CATSDPTGGGNIQYF
TGTGCCACCAGTGACCCTACAGGGGGTGGAAACATTCAGTACTTC
>TRBD2|TRBV5-1|NA|TRBJ2-1
CASILIPGTSVGEQFF
TGCGCCAGCATCCTTATCCCCGGGACTAGCGTAGGTGAGCAGTTCTTC
>TRBD2|TRBV7-8|few|TRBJ2-3
CASSPLAGGLSTDTQYF
TGTGCCAGCAGCCCCCTAGCGGGAGGTTTAAGCACAGATACGCAGTATTTT
>NA|TRBV7-9|NA|TRBJ2-5
CASSLSQQETQYF
TGTGCCAGCAGCTTAAGCCAGCAAGAGACCCAGTACTTC
>NA|TRBV5-1|few|TRBJ2-7
CASSLDGTTSYEQYF
TGCGCCAGCAGCTTGGATGGGACAACTAGCTACGAGCAGTACTTC
>NA|TRBV6-5|few|TRBJ2-3
CASSYVGGSDTQYF
TGTGCCAGCAGTTACGTAGGAGGGTCAGATACGCAGTATTTT
>NA|TRBV20-1|NA|TRBJ2-3
CSAQSPLGPTSTDTQYF
TGCAGTGCTCAGTCCCCCTTAGGTCCGACTAGCACAGATACGCAGTATTTT
>TRBD2|TRBV5-5|few|TRBJ2-1
CASSLVTSGETAGQFF
TGTGCCAGCAGCTTGGTTACTAGCGGAGAAACCGCAGGGCAGTTCTTC
>NA|TRBV7-6|few|TRBJ2-7
CASSLTRLTGEQYF
TGTGCCAGCAGCTTAACCCGCCTGACGGGCGAGCAGTACTTC
>NA|TRBV4-3|few|TRBJ2-1
CASSQGQLDNEQFF
TGCGCCAGCAGCCAAGGGCAGTTGGACAATGAGCAGTTCTTC
>TRBD1|TRBV28|many|TRBJ1-5
CASSFRDRLNQPQHF
TGTGCCAGCAGCTTCCGGGACAGACTCAATCAGCCCCAGCATTTT
>NA|TRBV21-1|NA|TRBJ2-7
CASSKRGTGVREQYF
TGTGCCAGCAGCAAGCGGGGGACAGGGGTTCGGGAGCAGTACTTC
>TRBD2|TRBV9|NA|TRBJ2-1
CASSATTSGGILSYNEQFF
TGTGCCAGCAGCGCGACGACTAGCGGGGGCATCCTCTCCTACAATGAGCAGTTCTTC
>TRBD2|TRBV12-5|few|TRBJ2-1
CASGALAANNEQFF
TGTGCTAGTGGAGCGCTAGCGGCAAACAATGAGCAGTTCTTC
>TRBD1|TRBV10-3|NA|TRBJ1-2
CAISETGQLVGYTF
TGTGCCATCAGTGAGACGGGACAGTTGGTTGGCTACACCTTC
>TRBD2|TRBV11-3|NA|TRBJ2-1
CASSSSSGGYNEQFF
TGTGCCAGCAGCTCCTCTAGCGGGGGTTACAATGAGCAGTTCTTC
>NA|TRBV20-1|few|TRBJ2-3
CSARVWTDTQYF
TGCAGTGCTAGGGTTTGGACAGATACGCAGTATTTT
>NA|TRBV20-1|few|TRBJ2-1
CSARFPVRSNEQFF
TGCAGTGCTAGATTTCCGGTTCGGTCCAATGAGCAGTTCTTC
>NA|TRBV5-5|NA|TRBJ2-7
CASSLESEGAGEQYF
TGTGCCAGCAGCCTAGAGTCGGAGGGGGCAGGCGAGCAGTACTTC
>NA|TRBV7-8|NA|TRBJ2-4
CASSLRGIAKNIQYF
TGTGCCAGCAGCTTACGCGGGATAGCCAAAAACATTCAGTACTTC
>NA|TRBV11-2|few|TRBJ2-3
CASSLGGSVNTDTQYF
TGTGCCAGCAGCTTAGGGGGTAGCGTAAACACAGATACGCAGTATTTT
>TRBD1|TRBV20-1|NA|TRBJ1-1
CSARNRGTEAFF
TGCAGTGCTAGGAACAGGGGCACTGAAGCTTTCTTT
>NA|TRBV10-3|NA|TRBJ1-2
CAIQQRQDRGYGYTF
TGTGCCATTCAACAACGACAGGATCGCGGCTATGGCTACACCTTC
>NA|TRBV7-9|few|TRBJ2-4
CASSSGGGDSKNIQYF
TGTGCCAGCAGCTCTGGGGGTGGGGATTCCAAAAACATTCAGTACTTC
>TRBD1|TRBV11-2|NA|TRBJ1-3
CASSLDGWGQGSGNTIYF
TGTGCCAGCAGCTTAGATGGCTGGGGACAGGGCTCTGGAAACACCATATATTTT
>NA|TRBV5-6|NA|TRBJ1-2
CASSTFVSPSGGSGYTF
TGTGCCAGCAGCACCTTCGTGTCCCCTTCGGGTGGCTCTGGCTACACCTTC
>NA|TRBV3-1|NA|TRBJ2-3
CASSARPNTDTQYF
TGTGCCAGCAGTGCTCGGCCGAACACAGATACGCAGTATTTT